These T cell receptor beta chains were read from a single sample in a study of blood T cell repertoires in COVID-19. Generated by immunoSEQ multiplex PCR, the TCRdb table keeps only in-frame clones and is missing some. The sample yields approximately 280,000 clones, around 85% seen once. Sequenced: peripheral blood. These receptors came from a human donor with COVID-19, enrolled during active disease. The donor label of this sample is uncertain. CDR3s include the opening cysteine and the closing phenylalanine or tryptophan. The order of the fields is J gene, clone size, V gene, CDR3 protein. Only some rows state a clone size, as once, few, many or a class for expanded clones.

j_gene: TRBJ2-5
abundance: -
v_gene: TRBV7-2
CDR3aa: CASSLGRGGPGGQYF

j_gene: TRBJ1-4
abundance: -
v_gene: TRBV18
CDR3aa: CASSTKTATTNEKLFF

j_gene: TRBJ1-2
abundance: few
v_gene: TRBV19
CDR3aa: CASSIRGQGVDGYTF

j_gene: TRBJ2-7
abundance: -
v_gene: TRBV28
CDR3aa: CASRRQGTYEQYF

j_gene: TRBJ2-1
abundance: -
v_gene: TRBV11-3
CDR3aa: CASSFGGLAGAREQFF

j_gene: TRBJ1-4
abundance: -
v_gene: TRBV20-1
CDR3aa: CSASQDSRHEKLFF

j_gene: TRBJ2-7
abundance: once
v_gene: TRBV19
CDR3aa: CASRTPGQKYEQYF

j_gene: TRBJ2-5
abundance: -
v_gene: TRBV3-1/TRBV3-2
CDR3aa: CASSQDRAQETQYF

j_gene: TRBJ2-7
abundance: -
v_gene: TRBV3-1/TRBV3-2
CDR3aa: CASSQDPRLAGGTYEQYF

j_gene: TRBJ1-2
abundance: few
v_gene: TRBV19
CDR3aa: CASTVTSTVGYTF